The rows below give T cell receptor beta chains drawn from one sample of a study of CD8 T cells in Susac syndrome. TCRdb redid the calling of the immunoSEQ multiplex PCR reads with MiXCR, one entry per CDR3 protein. The sample records some 450,000 distinct CDR3 sequences, approximately 85% being singletons. Sequenced: CD8+ T cells from PBMCs. The receptors originated from a human donor with multiple sclerosis. Both conserved end residues are part of each CDR3. The D gene is left open where the match is weak. Only some rows state a clone size, as once, few, many or a class for expanded clones.

v_gene: TRBV6-1
d_gene: NA
abundance: NA
j_gene: TRBJ2-7
CDR3aa: CASSESEITYEQYF
CDR3nt: TGTGCCAGCAGTGAATCGGAGATCACCTACGAGCAGTACTTC

v_gene: TRBV4-1
d_gene: NA
abundance: NA
j_gene: TRBJ2-5
CDR3aa: CASSQVFGDVGEQETQYF
CDR3nt: TGCGCCAGCAGCCAAGTCTTTGGGGACGTAGGGGAACAAGAGACCCAGTACTTC

v_gene: TRBV27
d_gene: NA
abundance: NA
j_gene: TRBJ2-7
CDR3aa: CASGSPLTYSYEQYF
CDR3nt: TGTGCCAGCGGTTCCCCCCTGACATACTCCTACGAGCAGTACTTC

v_gene: TRBV6-5
d_gene: NA
abundance: once
j_gene: TRBJ2-3
CDR3aa: CASSYFQGDTDTQYF
CDR3nt: TGTGCCAGCAGTTACTTCCAGGGTGACACAGATACGCAGTATTTT

v_gene: TRBV18
d_gene: NA
abundance: NA
j_gene: TRBJ2-3
CDR3aa: CASSTPGWGASVDTQYF
CDR3nt: TGTGCCAGCTCAACGCCCGGGTGGGGAGCCTCGGTAGATACGCAGTATTTT

v_gene: TRBV10-3
d_gene: TRBD1
abundance: NA
j_gene: TRBJ2-1
CDR3aa: CAITSDGDRQFF
CDR3nt: TGTGCCATCACCTCGGACGGGGACAGGCAGTTCTTC

v_gene: TRBV2
d_gene: NA
abundance: NA
j_gene: TRBJ1-2
CDR3aa: CASSEGRSWVYGYTF
CDR3nt: TGTGCCAGCAGTGAAGGACGGAGCTGGGTGTATGGCTACACCTTC

v_gene: TRBV28
d_gene: TRBD2
abundance: NA
j_gene: TRBJ2-2
CDR3aa: CASSSQLDDRDYDTGELFF
CDR3nt: TGTGCCAGCAGTTCCCAACTCGACGACCGGGACTATGACACCGGGGAGCTGTTTTTT

v_gene: TRBV2
d_gene: NA
abundance: NA
j_gene: TRBJ1-1
CDR3aa: CASSENAAGTGREDTEAFF
CDR3nt: TGTGCCAGCAGTGAAAACGCAGCCGGTACGGGGCGCGAAGATACTGAAGCTTTCTTT

v_gene: TRBV28
d_gene: NA
abundance: NA
j_gene: TRBJ2-3
CDR3aa: CASSSLKVAINTQYF
CDR3nt: TGTGCCAGCAGTTCTCTAAAAGTGGCAATTAATACGCAGTATTTT

v_gene: TRBV11-2
d_gene: TRBD1
abundance: once
j_gene: TRBJ1-4
CDR3aa: CASSSTGDAIPEKLFF
CDR3nt: TGTGCCAGCAGCTCTACAGGGGATGCTATACCTGAAAAACTGTTTTTT

v_gene: TRBV4-1
d_gene: NA
abundance: NA
j_gene: TRBJ1-1
CDR3aa: CASSQDMVNTEAFF
CDR3nt: TGCGCCAGCAGCCAAGATATGGTAAACACTGAAGCTTTCTTT

v_gene: TRBV5-4
d_gene: NA
abundance: NA
j_gene: TRBJ2-2
CDR3aa: CASSTPGEQSSNTGELFF
CDR3nt: TGTGCCAGCAGCACCCCTGGGGAGCAAAGTTCGAACACCGGGGAGCTGTTTTTT

v_gene: TRBV28
d_gene: NA
abundance: NA
j_gene: TRBJ2-2
CDR3aa: CASSNSLNTGELFF
CDR3nt: TGTGCCAGCAGTAACTCCCTAAACACCGGGGAGCTGTTTTTT

v_gene: TRBV4-2
d_gene: TRBD1
abundance: NA
j_gene: TRBJ2-1
CDR3aa: CASSQRGQGFSYNEQFF
CDR3nt: TGTGCCAGCAGCCAACGGGGACAGGGGTTCTCCTACAATGAGCAGTTCTTC

v_gene: TRBV18
d_gene: TRBD1
abundance: NA
j_gene: TRBJ1-4
CDR3aa: CASSPGTGLDEKLFF
CDR3nt: TGTGCCAGCTCACCTGGGACAGGGCTTGATGAAAAACTGTTTTTT

v_gene: TRBV6-5
d_gene: NA
abundance: NA
j_gene: TRBJ1-4
CDR3aa: CASSYSYREPTTNEKLFF
CDR3nt: TGTGCCAGCAGTTACTCATACAGGGAACCGACAACTAATGAAAAACTGTTTTTT

v_gene: TRBV5-1
d_gene: TRBD1
abundance: once
j_gene: TRBJ2-2
CDR3aa: CASRPPGQGSGELFF
CDR3nt: TGCGCCAGCAGACCACCGGGACAGGGTTCCGGGGAGCTGTTTTTT

v_gene: TRBV6-5
d_gene: TRBD2
abundance: NA
j_gene: TRBJ2-5
CDR3aa: CASSYSYPGTSGREETQYF
CDR3nt: TGTGCCAGCAGTTACTCATACCCCGGGACTAGCGGACGCGAAGAGACCCAGTACTTC

v_gene: TRBV6-4
d_gene: NA
abundance: NA
j_gene: TRBJ2-2
CDR3aa: CAGSEGLRGTGELFF
CDR3nt: TGTGCCGGCAGTGAGGGACTCCGGGGCACCGGGGAGCTGTTTTTT

v_gene: TRBV2
d_gene: TRBD1
abundance: NA
j_gene: TRBJ1-1
CDR3aa: CASSDGTGYEAFF
CDR3nt: TGTGCCAGCAGTGACGGGACAGGGTATGAAGCTTTCTTT

v_gene: TRBV6-5
d_gene: TRBD1
abundance: once
j_gene: TRBJ1-2
CDR3aa: CASQDRKLLNYGYTF
CDR3nt: TGTGCCAGCCAGGACAGGAAACTTCTTAACTATGGCTACACCTTC

v_gene: TRBV4-1
d_gene: NA
abundance: NA
j_gene: TRBJ2-7
CDR3aa: CASSHGQGPGEQYF
CDR3nt: TGCGCCAGCAGCCACGGTCAGGGGCCTGGCGAGCAGTACTTC

v_gene: TRBV25-1
d_gene: NA
abundance: NA
j_gene: TRBJ1-1
CDR3aa: CASRDSEYTEAFF
CDR3nt: TGTGCCAGCAGGGACAGCGAGTACACTGAAGCTTTCTTT

v_gene: TRBV5-1
d_gene: TRBD1
abundance: NA
j_gene: TRBJ2-7
CDR3aa: CASSFVDRGPYEQYF
CDR3nt: TGCGCCAGCAGCTTCGTGGACAGGGGCCCCTACGAGCAGTACTTC

v_gene: TRBV2
d_gene: TRBD2
abundance: NA
j_gene: TRBJ2-3
CDR3aa: CASSGLAGERTDTQYF
CDR3nt: TGTGCCAGCTCGGGACTAGCGGGAGAACGCACAGATACGCAGTATTTT

v_gene: TRBV27
d_gene: NA
abundance: NA
j_gene: TRBJ1-4
CDR3aa: CASSFAWGGEKLFF
CDR3nt: TGTGCCAGCAGTTTCGCTTGGGGAGGAGAAAAACTGTTTTTT

v_gene: TRBV6-5
d_gene: NA
abundance: NA
j_gene: TRBJ1-2
CDR3aa: CASSFGQFNYGYTF
CDR3nt: TGTGCCAGCAGCTTCGGACAGTTCAACTATGGCTACACCTTC

v_gene: TRBV27
d_gene: TRBD1
abundance: once
j_gene: TRBJ1-1
CDR3aa: CASSPQGAITEAFF
CDR3nt: TGTGCCAGCAGTCCCCAGGGGGCTATCACTGAAGCTTTCTTT

v_gene: TRBV28
d_gene: NA
abundance: NA
j_gene: TRBJ2-7
CDR3aa: CASSFFRDPPGVEQYF
CDR3nt: TGTGCCAGCAGTTTCTTTCGGGATCCCCCGGGGGTCGAGCAGTACTTC

v_gene: TRBV7-2
d_gene: TRBD1
abundance: NA
j_gene: TRBJ2-7
CDR3aa: CASSLARGTGQYF
CDR3nt: TGTGCCAGCAGCTTAGCGAGAGGGACAGGACAGTACTTC

v_gene: TRBV12-3/TRBV12-4
d_gene: NA
abundance: NA
j_gene: TRBJ1-2
CDR3aa: CASSTFLRRNGYTF
CDR3nt: TGTGCCAGCAGTACATTCCTCAGGCGTAATGGCTACACCTTC

v_gene: TRBV6-5
d_gene: NA
abundance: NA
j_gene: TRBJ2-5
CDR3aa: CASSLSGAVGETQYF
CDR3nt: TGTGCCAGCAGTTTATCCGGGGCGGTAGGAGAGACCCAGTACTTC

v_gene: TRBV5-1
d_gene: NA
abundance: NA
j_gene: TRBJ2-7
CDR3aa: CASNEGGSAWYEQYF
CDR3nt: TGCGCCAGCAACGAGGGGGGGTCGGCTTGGTACGAGCAGTACTTC

v_gene: TRBV28
d_gene: TRBD2
abundance: NA
j_gene: TRBJ2-1
CDR3aa: CATTGGWRTSRVEQFF
CDR3nt: TGTGCCACCACGGGGGGATGGCGGACTAGCAGGGTAGAGCAGTTCTTC

v_gene: TRBV5-4
d_gene: NA
abundance: NA
j_gene: TRBJ1-1
CDR3aa: CASSFQGITEAFF
CDR3nt: TGTGCCAGCAGCTTCCAGGGGATCACTGAAGCTTTCTTT

v_gene: TRBV5-6
d_gene: TRBD2
abundance: NA
j_gene: TRBJ2-1
CDR3aa: CASSYPTLAGVYNEQFF
CDR3nt: TGTGCCAGCAGCTACCCCACGCTAGCGGGCGTTTACAATGAGCAGTTCTTC

v_gene: TRBV6-1
d_gene: NA
abundance: NA
j_gene: TRBJ1-5
CDR3aa: CASSEGYHQPQHF
CDR3nt: TGTGCCAGCAGTGAAGGGTACCATCAGCCCCAGCATTTT

v_gene: TRBV5-1
d_gene: NA
abundance: once
j_gene: TRBJ2-1
CDR3aa: CASSLSANNEQFF
CDR3nt: TGCGCCAGCAGCTTGAGTGCGAACAATGAGCAGTTCTTC

v_gene: TRBV7-9
d_gene: NA
abundance: once
j_gene: TRBJ2-7
CDR3aa: CASSPRDKSSYEQYF
CDR3nt: TGTGCCAGCAGCCCCCGGGACAAATCCTCCTACGAGCAGTACTTC

v_gene: TRBV27
d_gene: TRBD2
abundance: NA
j_gene: TRBJ2-1
CDR3aa: CASTPTSGGPNPYNEQFF
CDR3nt: TGTGCCAGCACCCCTACTAGCGGGGGACCGAACCCATACAATGAGCAGTTCTTC